What follows are 19 T cell receptor beta chains derived from one specimen sequenced in a study of CD8 T cells in Susac syndrome. Random hexamers served to reverse transcribe roughly 0.45 to 1 ug RNA. MiXCR, applied by TCRdb to the immunoSEQ multiplex PCR reads, yields one record per CDR3 protein. In the table there are under 300,000 distinct CDR3 sequences, 90% to 96% of which are singletons. Sequencing used CD4+ T cells from PBMCs. The receptors stem from a human donor with Susac syndrome.

The chain has TRBV29-1 and TRBJ2-7, with TRBD2 matching 9 bases. Germline V gene data show CDR1 as SQVTM and CDR2 as ANQGSEA. The CDR3 extends over 15 amino acids. The trim removed 7 bases at V and 1 base at J, leaving 11 bases unmatched. CDR3 DNA sequence: TGCAGCGGAACGTCTCTAGCGGGAACTTCCTACGAGCAGTACTTC. It encodes CSGTSLAGTSYEQYF.

This chain links TRBV3-1 with TRBJ1-1; no clear D gene. CDR1 LGHDT and CDR2 YNNKEL come from the germline V gene (reference sequence). The CDR3 loop spans 14 amino acids. V shed 0 bases and J shed 8 bases, with 13 bases lying between them. This CDR3 is CASSQDPWSGEAFF. In DNA form, the CDR3 reads TGTGCCAGCAGCCAAGATCCGTGGTCGGGCGAAGCTTTCTTT.

Here the CDR3 DNA reads TGTGCCAGCAGATTCGGGACTAACAATGAGCAGTTCTTC. Its translation is CASRFGTNNEQFF. The rearrangement uses TRBV12-3 or TRBV12-4 and TRBJ2-1, with 7 bases identical to TRBD2. This CDR3 has 13 amino acids. The V and J ends lost 6 bases and 5 bases, in that order; junction bases with no gene match: 4.

The rearrangement uses TRBV20-1 and TRBJ1-1; D is perhaps TRBD1 (5 bases). The V end lost 3 bases, the J end lost 7 bases, and 15 bases lay between the germline ends. CDR3 length: 13 residues. Germline V gene sequence: CDR1 DFQATT, CDR2 SNEGSKA (reference sequence). CDR3 loop: CSASVTSQGEAFF. The DNA of the CDR3 is TGCAGTGCTAGCGTGACCTCTCAGGGTGAAGCTTTCTTT.

The chain couples TRBV20-1 to TRBJ1-5; 12 bases are a match to TRBD1. Germline CDR1 DFQATT, CDR2 SNEGSKA (reference sequence). This CDR3 is 18 amino acids long. The J segment lost 2 bases and the V segment lost 6 bases, leaving 14 bases of the junction unmatched. DNA of the CDR3: TGCAGTGCCCCTAGGGGGGACAGGGGGCAATCGGGCAATCAGCCCCAGCATTTT. Encoded protein: CSAPRGDRGQSGNQPQHF.

The chain carries TRBV24-1 and TRBJ1-1; perhaps TRBD1 as D (5 bases). V was pared by 7 bases and J by 10 bases, with 15 bases between. CDR3 length equals 12 residues. Germline V gene lookup returns CDR1 KGHDR and CDR2 SFDVKD. The CDR3 sequence: CATRSGTSGAFF. For the CDR3, the DNA is TGTGCCACCAGATCCGGGACTTCGGGAGCTTTCTTT.

The rearrangement links TRBV27 to TRBJ2-1; weak D call: TRBD1 (6 bases). Germline V CDR1 and CDR2: MNHEY, SMNVEV (reference sequence). Trimming left V 8 bases short and J 6 bases short, with 14 bases between. The CDR3 loop spans 13 amino acids. The chain's CDR3 is CASLRPGVNEQFF. The CDR3 DNA follows: TGTGCCAGCCTCCGGCCAGGGGTCAATGAGCAGTTCTTC.

This chain joins TRBV5-1 and TRBJ2-7; TRBD1 is a possible D gene (5 bases). V shed 2 bases and J shed 6 bases, with 15 bases lying between them. This CDR3 region has 14 residues. Germline assignment: CDR1 SGHRS and CDR2 YFSETQ. The chain's CDR3 is CASSLSQGSGEQYF. The CDR3 DNA reads TGCGCCAGCAGCTTATCCCAGGGTTCTGGCGAGCAGTACTTC. Filled out from reference TRBV5-1 and TRBJ2-7, the complete variable domain reads KAGVTQTPRYLIKTRGQQVTLSCSPISGHRSVSWYQQTPGQGLQFLFEYFSETQRNKGNFPGRFSGRQFSNSRSEMNVSTLELGDSALYLCASSLSQGSGEQYFGPGTRLTVT.

The chain joins TRBV28 to TRBJ1-4; 8 bases align to TRBD1. V gave up 3 bases and J gave up 8 bases; unmatched junction bases: 8. This CDR3 region has 15 residues. Germline values: CDR1 MDHEN, CDR2 SYDVKM. For the CDR3, the DNA is TGTGCCAGCAGTTTGAGCACAGGGGGTCGAGAAAAACTGTTTTTT. Translating gives CASSLSTGGREKLFF. Complete variable domain (other parts from reference TRBV28 and TRBJ1-4): DVKVTQSSRYLVKRTGEKVFLECVQDMDHENMFWYRQDPGLGLRLIYFSYDVKMKEKGDIPEGYSVSREKKERFSLILESASTNQTSMYLCASSLSTGGREKLFFGSGTQLSVL.

The gene calls are TRBV27 and TRBJ1-5; D possibly corresponds to TRBD1 (6 bases). V lost 5 bases, J lost 0 bases, and 14 bases lay in between. Germline-derived CDR1 and CDR2 are MNHEY and SMNVEV (reference sequence). This CDR3 has 16 amino acids. CDR3 nucleotide sequence: TGTGCCAGCAGTCTAGGGGGGGACTTTAGCAATCAGCCCCAGCATTTT. Encoded protein: CASSLGGDFSNQPQHF.

The genes are TRBV30 and TRBJ2-5; a weak D match, TRBD1 (5 bases). This CDR3 has 13 amino acids. Trimming shortened V by 3 bases and J by 0 bases, and 8 bases separated the two germline ends. Germline V gene sequence: CDR1 GTSNPN, CDR2 SVGIG (reference sequence). The CDR3 DNA follows: TGTGCCTGGAGGGCAGGGTACCAAGAGACCCAGTACTTC. Amino acids: CAWRAGYQETQYF.

V is TRBV28 and J is TRBJ2-7, with D possibly being TRBD2 (5 bases). CDR3 size: 12 residues. Germline CDR1 is MDHEN and CDR2 is SYDVKM. Trimming stripped 8 bases from V and 0 bases from J, with 8 bases between. In DNA form, the CDR3 reads TGTGCCAGCGCCCGGGGCTCCTACGAGCAGTACTTC. Amino acids: CASARGSYEQYF.

This CDR3 is CASSFPSKDEKLFF. DNA of the CDR3: TGTGCCAGCAGTTTCCCCTCAAAGGATGAAAAACTGTTTTTT. The gene calls are TRBV28 and TRBJ1-4, with D uncertain. CDR3 length: 14 amino acids. Germline V gives CDR1 MDHEN, CDR2 SYDVKM. Trimming took 3 bases from V and 6 from J, leaving 11 bases between them.

The chain employs TRBV15 and TRBJ1-5; D may be TRBD1 (5 bases). CDR1 and CDR2 from the germline V gene are LNHNV and YYDKDF (reference sequence). CDR3 length: 13 amino acids. V was cut by 3 bases and J by 6 bases, with 9 bases left in between. The CDR3 DNA reads as TGTGCCACCAGCAGCAGGGTGCTTCAGCCCCAGCATTTT. Protein sequence: CATSSRVLQPQHF. Based on the CDR3 plus reference TRBV15 and TRBJ1-5, the full variable domain is DAMVIQNPRYQVTQFGKPVTLSCSQTLNHNVMYWYQQKSSQAPKLLFHYYDKDFNNEADTPDNFQSRRPNTSFCFLDIRSPGLGDTAMYLCATSSRVLQPQHFGDGTRLSIL.

The V call is TRBV30, the J call TRBJ2-7; perhaps TRBD2 as D (5 bases). This CDR3 comprises 12 residues. Per the germline V gene, CDR1 is GTSNPN and CDR2 is SVGIG (reference sequence). The CDR3 nucleotides read TGTGCTTCCGCCGGGGTGGGCTACGAGCAGTACTTC. It is translated as CASAGVGYEQYF.

The rearrangement links TRBV20-1 to TRBJ1-2; 8 bases map to TRBD1. This CDR3 spans 15 amino acids. Per the germline V gene, CDR1 is DFQATT and CDR2 is SNEGSKA (reference sequence). The V segment lost 0 bases and the J segment 1 base; nucleotides outside the gene matches: 4. The CDR3 protein is CSARDPDRVNYGYTF. The CDR3 nucleotides read TGCAGTGCTAGAGATCCGGACAGGGTTAACTATGGCTACACCTTC.

V usage is TRBV19 and J usage is TRBJ1-1; D remains ambiguous. The CDR3 runs to 14 residues. Germline loops: CDR1 LNHDA, CDR2 SQIVND (reference sequence). V dropped 3 bases and J dropped 6 bases, with 14 bases sitting between them. CDR3 amino acids: CASSIRRGISEAFF. The CDR3 coding sequence is TGTGCCAGTAGTATTCGGCGAGGGATCTCTGAAGCTTTCTTT.

The V and J genes are TRBV3-1 and TRBJ2-2; 9 bases fit TRBD1. Germline trimming cut 5 bases from V and 6 bases from J; bases unmatched to any gene: 4. The CDR3 contains 14 residues. Germline loops: CDR1 LGHDT, CDR2 YNNKEL (reference sequence). The DNA for the CDR3 is TGTGCCAGCAGCTTAACAGGGGGCCCCGGGGAGCTGTTTTTT. Translated, it gives CASSLTGGPGELFF.

This rearrangement joins TRBV15 to TRBJ2-3, with 7 bases lining up with TRBD2. CDR3 length: 14 residues. J lost 1 base, V lost 11 bases, and 9 bases had no gene match. The germline V gene encodes CDR1 LNHNV and CDR2 YYDKDF (reference sequence). CDR3 nucleotide sequence: TGTGCCTCCGCCCTAGCGGACCGCACAGATACGCAGTATTTT. As protein: CASALADRTDTQYF.